The next 12 T cell receptor beta chains were all read from a single sample in a study of T cells in women clearing cervical HPV infection (dated by TCRdb to 2016 to 2018). Library construction relied on the immunoSEQ multiplex PCR assay. Here the immuneACCESS table is served through TCRdb, limited to in-frame sequences with V and J called. Missing clones are a known gap in these copies; in checked studies unresolved V genes cover under half, and the rest lacks a known reason. The sample's table covers around 35,000 clones. Jointly, the top ten make up 3.5% to 4% of the sample. The sequenced sample consisted of blood buffy coat. All receptors derive from a woman between 18 and 70 years old with a cervical HPV16 infection that either progressed to CIN3+ or cleared (not recorded which).

On this clone: The CDR3 end falls 3 residues outside the read, so it is completed with the germline J gene. The chain links TRBV19 to TRBJ2-5; TRBD2 agrees at 8 bases. The germline V gene encodes CDR1 LNHDA and CDR2 SQIVND (reference sequence). The CDR3 runs to 13 residues. V gave up 6 bases and J gave up 1 base; unmatched junction bases: 1. CDR3 sequence: CASSTSGQETQYF. Incomplete CDR3 DNA: TGTGCCAGTAGCACTAGCGGCCAAGAGACC.

On this clone: The junction departs from the called germline gene at one end, perhaps through a read error. The DNA ends 3 residues before the CDR3 does, and the rest of the CDR3 is filled in from the germline J gene. V is TRBV4-2 and J is TRBJ2-3; 13 nucleotides match TRBD2. Germline-derived CDR1 and CDR2 are LGHNA and YNFKEQ. The CDR3 sequence is 16 residues long. CDR3 DNA (partial): TGCGCCAGCAGCCAAGAACTAGCGGGGGGGCCTGGTACG. Translation gives CASSQELAGGPGT. The whole CDR3 protein reads CASSQELAGGPGTQYF.

Regarding this clone: Coverage ceases 3 residues before the CDR3 finishes, and the germline J gene fills in the end. The V and J genes are TRBV20-1 and TRBJ2-7, with 10 bases that match TRBD2. The junction had 6 bases not matched to a gene; V was cut back by 2 bases and J by 2 bases. Germline V lookup: CDR1 DFQATT, CDR2 SNEGSKA (reference sequence). This CDR3 region has 15 residues. The CDR3 loop is CSARSLAGATYEQYF. The sequenced part of the CDR3 DNA is TGCAGTGCTAGATCCCTAGCGGGGGCGACCTACGAG.

About this clone: The read terminates 3 residues before the CDR3 end, so the remaining end is supplied by the germline J gene. The genes are TRBV7-8 and TRBJ2-5; D unresolved. V shed 1 base and J shed 5 bases, with 8 bases lying between them. There are 13 residues in the CDR3. Germline V gene sequence: CDR1 SGHVS, CDR2 FQNEAQ. Here the CDR3 reads CASSLEPGETQYF. The part of the CDR3 DNA that was read is TGTGCCAGCAGCTTAGAGCCCGGTGAGACC. The whole variable domain, remainder taken from reference TRBV7-8 and TRBJ2-5, is GAGVSQSPRYKVAKRGQDVALRCDPISGHVSLFWYQQALGQGPEFLTYFQNEAQLDKSGLPSDRFFAERPEGSVSTLKIQRTQQEDSAVYLCASSLEPGETQYFGPGTRLLVL.

A note on this clone: The read falls 3 residues short of the CDR3 end, and the missing part is taken from the germline J gene. The genes are TRBV5-8 and TRBJ1-2, with TRBD1 matching over 9 bases. CDR3 length: 15 residues. The V gene end was trimmed by 4 bases and the J gene end by 5 bases; junction bases not matched to a gene: 9. The germline V gene has CDR1 SGHTS and CDR2 YDEGEE. The CDR3 spells CASSQTGGAVYGYTF. The sequenced CDR3 bases are TGTGCCAGCAGCCAAACAGGGGGCGCCGTGTATGGC. The full variable domain, rest sourced from reference TRBV5-8 and TRBJ1-2, is EAGVTQSPTHLIKTRGQQATLRCSPISGHTSVYWYQQALGLGLQFLLWYDEGEERNRGNFPPRFSGRQFPNYSSELNVNALELEDSALYLCASSQTGGAVYGYTFGSGTRLTVV.

About this clone itself: The read finishes 3 residues shy of the CDR3 end, and the germline J gene is used to complete it. This chain uses TRBV4-2 with TRBJ2-7; TRBD2 matches 9 bases. The CDR3 sequence is 15 residues long. J lost 3 bases, V lost 3 bases, and 6 bases had no gene match. Germline V gene data show CDR1 as LGHNA and CDR2 as YNFKEQ. The DNA read from the CDR3 is TGTGCCAGCAGCCAGGGGCGGGGGGGCCTCTACGAG. Protein sequence: CASSQGRGGLYE. The whole CDR3 is CASSQGRGGLYEQYF.

Regarding this clone: The read is 3 residues too short to cover the CDR3 end, so that end is filled in from the germline J gene. The V call is TRBV7-3, the J call TRBJ2-1; 8 bases map to TRBD1. CDR3 length: 15 amino acids. V was pared by 5 bases and J by 6 bases, with 9 bases of the junction left unmatched. Germline values: CDR1 SGHTA, CDR2 FQGTGA. CDR3 amino acids: CASSPVTGEVNEQFF. The sequenced CDR3 bases are TGTGCCAGCAGCCCAGTGACAGGGGAGGTCAATGAG.

Comment on this clone: The CDR3 extends 3 residues past the end of the read, so its final part is completed from the germline J gene. The V call is TRBV5-5, the J call TRBJ2-2; D ambiguous. CDR3 length: 13 residues. Trimming stripped 4 bases from V and 1 base from J, with 5 bases between. Germline V lookup: CDR1 SGHKS, CDR2 YYEKEE (reference sequence). The CDR3 bases that were read are TGTGCCAGCAGCACGGGGAACACCGGGGAG. Translating it yields CASSTGNTGE. The full CDR3 is CASSTGNTGELFF.

Concerning this clone itself: The CDR3 goes on 3 residues after the read ends, and that part is filled in from the germline J gene. V and J are TRBV6-1 and TRBJ1-5; D ambiguous. The CDR3 has 13 amino acids. Trimming shortened V by 0 bases and J by 5 bases, and 5 bases separated the two germline ends. Germline CDR1 MNHNS, CDR2 SASEGT. The DNA read from the CDR3 is TGTGCCAGCAGTGAAGCCCCCGATCAGCCC. Its translation is CASSEAPDQP. In full, the CDR3 is CASSEAPDQPQHF.

A word on this clone: From the germline J gene comes the end of the CDR3, since the read stops 3 residues before it. This chain uses TRBV19 with TRBJ1-5; 7 nucleotides match TRBD1. This CDR3 has 15 residues. Germline CDR1 reads LNHDA; CDR2 reads SQIVND (reference sequence). V lost 6 bases and J lost 3; bases outside the gene matches: 8. This chain's CDR3 is CASSLGQTNNQPQHF. Incomplete CDR3 DNA: TGTGCCAGTAGCCTGGGACAGACGAACAATCAGCCC.

In regard to this clone: The CDR3 extends 3 residues past the end of the read, so its final part is completed from the germline J gene. V and J are TRBV10-3 and TRBJ2-2; the match to TRBD1 covers 9 bases. Germline CDR1 is ENHRY and CDR2 is SYGVKD. Trimming at V came to 0 bases and at J to 5 bases, leaving 10 bases not matched to a gene. The CDR3 totals 18 residues. CDR3 DNA (partial): TGTGCCATCAGTGAGTCGCGGACAGGGGAATTTTTAACCGGGGAG. Translated: CAISESRTGEFLTGE. The whole CDR3 is CAISESRTGEFLTGELFF.

Details on this clone: The read terminates 3 residues ahead of where the CDR3 ends, so the germline J gene completes it. V gene TRBV28 combines with J gene TRBJ2-7; weak D call: TRBD1 (5 bases). V was pared by 6 bases and J by 3 bases, with 9 bases between. The CDR3 sequence is 12 residues long. Per the germline V gene, CDR1 is MDHEN and CDR2 is SYDVKM. The CDR3 bases that were read are TGTGCCAGCAGCTTGACAGACTACGAG. Residues: CASSLTDYE. The CDR3, in full, reads CASSLTDYEQYF.